The clone carrying this TCR beta chain was seen a few times. TCRdb used MiXCR to reprocess the 5' RACE reads, holding one entry per CDR3 protein. There are about 58,000 distinct CDR3 sequences in the sample; roughly 12% occur only once, and over 3% lies in the top ten. Trimming took off 7 bases at V and 2 bases at J, with 11 bases between the two ends. CDR3 length: 13 amino acids. The sample belongs to a study of early T cells in non-severe SARS-CoV-2 infection. At the level of the study: Sequencing targeted bulk RNA from unsorted whole blood, leaving chains unpaired.

This TCR was recovered from an adult who was a healthcare worker with PCR-confirmed SARS-CoV-2 infection or an uninfected control (not recorded which). The chain is built from TRBV12-3 or TRBV12-4 and TRBJ1-1; D is ambiguous. What was sequenced was whole blood. The DNA of the CDR3 is TGTGCCAGCACCGGGGTCAGAAACACTGAAGCTTTCTTT. Translated, it gives CASTGVRNTEAFF.